A selection of T cell receptor beta chains follows, all from one sample in a study of T cells in Graves' hyperthyroidism and ophthalmopathy. TCRdb re-analysed the multiplex PCR reads in MiXCR, keeping a single row per CDR3 protein. The sample lists fewer than 900,000 distinct CDR3 sequences; roughly 15% were seen once. What was sequenced was blood. The receptors come from a young man with Graves' hyperthyroidism. Each CDR3 is given with its conserved first and last residue. Each record gives: V gene, clone size, J gene, D gene, CDR3 DNA, CDR3 protein. The D gene is left open where the match is weak. Only some rows state a clone size, as once, few, many or a class for expanded clones.

v_call: TRBV4-1; clone_size: NA; j_call: TRBJ2-7; d_call: NA; cdr3_nt: TGCGCCAGCAGCCATACTGAAGGGGGAGAGCAGTACTTC; cdr3_aa: CASSHTEGGEQYF
v_call: TRBV30; clone_size: many; j_call: TRBJ1-2; d_call: TRBD1; cdr3_nt: TGTGCCTGCGGGACAGGGAGAGGGTATGGCTACACCTTC; cdr3_aa: CACGTGRGYGYTF
v_call: TRBV6-1; clone_size: few; j_call: TRBJ2-3; d_call: NA; cdr3_nt: TGTGCCAGCAGTGCCGTTAGCTCAGATACGCAGTATTTT; cdr3_aa: CASSAVSSDTQYF
v_call: TRBV15; clone_size: few; j_call: TRBJ2-1; d_call: NA; cdr3_nt: TGTGCCACCAGCAGAGAAGGCCGCAAAGGGCAGTTCTTC; cdr3_aa: CATSREGRKGQFF
v_call: TRBV12-3/TRBV12-4; clone_size: many; j_call: TRBJ1-1; d_call: TRBD1; cdr3_nt: TGTGCCAGCAGTTCCCAGACAGGGGGCATCACTGAAGCTTTCTTT; cdr3_aa: CASSSQTGGITEAFF
v_call: TRBV24-1; clone_size: few; j_call: TRBJ1-2; d_call: TRBD1; cdr3_nt: TGTGCCACCAGTGCGACAGGGGAACCCTATGGCTACACCTTC; cdr3_aa: CATSATGEPYGYTF
v_call: TRBV19; clone_size: NA; j_call: TRBJ2-7; d_call: TRBD1; cdr3_nt: TGTGCCAGTAGTATAGGGACAGGGCTCTACGAGCAGTACTTC; cdr3_aa: CASSIGTGLYEQYF
v_call: TRBV6-1; clone_size: few; j_call: TRBJ1-1; d_call: NA; cdr3_nt: TGTGCCAGCAGTTCCGGACGGGTGAACACTGAAGCTTTCTTT; cdr3_aa: CASSSGRVNTEAFF
v_call: TRBV20-1; clone_size: many; j_call: TRBJ2-1; d_call: TRBD1; cdr3_nt: TGCAGTGCCGACAGGGGGAATTACAATGAGCAGTTCTTC; cdr3_aa: CSADRGNYNEQFF
v_call: TRBV13; clone_size: many; j_call: TRBJ2-7; d_call: NA; cdr3_nt: TGTGCCAGCAGCCGAAAGGGGACCCATCCCGAGCAGTACTTC; cdr3_aa: CASSRKGTHPEQYF
v_call: TRBV7-2; clone_size: few; j_call: TRBJ1-2; d_call: TRBD1; cdr3_nt: TGTGCCAGCAGCCCACTCCCGGGACAGGGGTATGGCTACACCTTC; cdr3_aa: CASSPLPGQGYGYTF
v_call: TRBV5-1; clone_size: NA; j_call: TRBJ2-2; d_call: NA; cdr3_nt: TGCGCCAGCAGACAACCAGGGACATTTCAAGATGCCGGGGAGCTGTTTTTT; cdr3_aa: CASRQPGTFQDAGELFF
v_call: TRBV28; clone_size: NA; j_call: TRBJ2-1; d_call: NA; cdr3_nt: TGTGCCAGCAGTTTATCCCTCCGAGAGCCCCACAATGAGCAGTTCTTC; cdr3_aa: CASSLSLREPHNEQFF
v_call: TRBV7-9; clone_size: few; j_call: TRBJ2-2; d_call: NA; cdr3_nt: TGTGCCAGCACCGGAGGTAGCGCGAACACCGGGGAGCTGTTTTTT; cdr3_aa: CASTGGSANTGELFF
v_call: TRBV30; clone_size: NA; j_call: TRBJ2-5; d_call: NA; cdr3_nt: TGTGCCTGGAGTGTCCCAGGGGCCCGACAAGAGACCCAGTACTTC; cdr3_aa: CAWSVPGARQETQYF
v_call: TRBV4-1; clone_size: NA; j_call: TRBJ2-4; d_call: NA; cdr3_nt: TGCGCCAGCAGCCAAACGAGAGGTGGGGGCAAAAACATTCAGTACTTC; cdr3_aa: CASSQTRGGGKNIQYF
v_call: TRBV30; clone_size: few; j_call: TRBJ1-3; d_call: NA; cdr3_nt: TGTGCCTGGAGTCCTCGGGACCACACCATATATTTT; cdr3_aa: CAWSPRDHTIYF
v_call: TRBV7-6; clone_size: NA; j_call: TRBJ2-7; d_call: TRBD1; cdr3_nt: TGTGCCAGCAGCTTAGGGACAGGGGGCGCGGTGGACGAGCAGTACTTC; cdr3_aa: CASSLGTGGAVDEQYF
v_call: TRBV7-2; clone_size: many; j_call: TRBJ2-5; d_call: NA; cdr3_nt: TGTGCCAGCAGCTTAAGGCCAATGGGTTCGGGGTCCGTTCAGACCCAGTACTTC; cdr3_aa: CASSLRPMGSGSVQTQYF
v_call: TRBV12-3/TRBV12-4; clone_size: many; j_call: TRBJ1-5; d_call: NA; cdr3_nt: TGTGCCAGCAGGGGACGGTCGAATCAGCCCCAGCATTTT; cdr3_aa: CASRGRSNQPQHF
v_call: TRBV7-3; clone_size: NA; j_call: TRBJ2-2; d_call: TRBD2; cdr3_nt: TGTGCCAGCAGCCCGGGACCCCCAACCGGGACTAGCGGGAGAGGGGGCACCGGGGAGCTGTTTTTT; cdr3_aa: CASSPGPPTGTSGRGGTGELFF
v_call: TRBV7-3; clone_size: many; j_call: TRBJ2-7; d_call: NA; cdr3_nt: TGTGCCAGCAGCCTAGGGAGAACGGGAGAGCAGTACTTC; cdr3_aa: CASSLGRTGEQYF
v_call: TRBV6-1; clone_size: NA; j_call: TRBJ2-2; d_call: NA; cdr3_nt: TGTGCCAGCAGTCCCCGGACAGTCAACACCGGGGAGCTGTTTTTT; cdr3_aa: CASSPRTVNTGELFF
v_call: TRBV14; clone_size: NA; j_call: TRBJ2-7; d_call: NA; cdr3_nt: TGTGCCAGCAGCCAAGACGCAGGGATCATGCTCGAGCAGTACTTC; cdr3_aa: CASSQDAGIMLEQYF
v_call: TRBV6-1; clone_size: NA; j_call: TRBJ2-1; d_call: NA; cdr3_nt: TGTGCCAGCAGTGAATCTTTAACATCTTACAATGAGCAGTTCTTC; cdr3_aa: CASSESLTSYNEQFF
v_call: TRBV11-3; clone_size: many; j_call: TRBJ2-3; d_call: NA; cdr3_nt: TGTGCCAGCAGCTTCAGGGTAGATACGCAGTATTTT; cdr3_aa: CASSFRVDTQYF
v_call: TRBV9; clone_size: NA; j_call: TRBJ2-1; d_call: TRBD2; cdr3_nt: TGTGCCAGCAACGCTAGGGGGGTAGCGGGGCTAGCAAATGAGCAGTTCTTC; cdr3_aa: CASNARGVAGLANEQFF
v_call: TRBV7-3; clone_size: many; j_call: TRBJ2-7; d_call: NA; cdr3_nt: TGTGCCAGCAGCTTAAGGGGCGGGACAGACTACGAGCAGTACTTC; cdr3_aa: CASSLRGGTDYEQYF
v_call: TRBV11-1; clone_size: many; j_call: TRBJ2-4; d_call: NA; cdr3_nt: TGTGCCAGCAGCTACGTGACTAGCGGGACAGGGGTAAACATTCAGTACTTC; cdr3_aa: CASSYVTSGTGVNIQYF
v_call: TRBV5-5; clone_size: NA; j_call: TRBJ2-1; d_call: TRBD2; cdr3_nt: TGTGCCAGCAGCTTTAGCGGGTTCTACAATGAGCAGTTCTTC; cdr3_aa: CASSFSGFYNEQFF
v_call: TRBV6-6; clone_size: NA; j_call: TRBJ2-1; d_call: TRBD2; cdr3_nt: TGTGCCAGCAGTTACTCAGGAGGGGCTAGCGGGAGGGCCCCCCCCCGGAGTTTCGATGAGCAGTTCTTC; cdr3_aa: CASSYSGGASGRAPPRSFDEQFF
v_call: TRBV9; clone_size: NA; j_call: TRBJ2-2; d_call: NA; cdr3_nt: TGTGCCAGCAGCGTAGGAGGTAGTAGGAGCACCGGGGAGCTGTTTTTT; cdr3_aa: CASSVGGSRSTGELFF
v_call: TRBV12-3/TRBV12-4; clone_size: many; j_call: TRBJ2-3; d_call: TRBD1; cdr3_nt: TGTGCCAGCACCCTGGACAGGGAGGGCACAGATACGCAGTATTTT; cdr3_aa: CASTLDREGTDTQYF
v_call: TRBV5-1; clone_size: NA; j_call: TRBJ2-1; d_call: NA; cdr3_nt: TGCGCCAGCAGTTGGACTCCGGAGGGAGAGCAGTTCTTC; cdr3_aa: CASSWTPEGEQFF
v_call: TRBV13; clone_size: few; j_call: TRBJ1-1; d_call: TRBD1; cdr3_nt: TGTGCCAGCAGCCCGCGGGACAGAGTGAACACTGAAGCTTTCTTT; cdr3_aa: CASSPRDRVNTEAFF
v_call: TRBV11-1; clone_size: NA; j_call: TRBJ2-4; d_call: TRBD2; cdr3_nt: TGTGCCAGCAGCCCCCAGCGGGAGAATCCCAAAAACATTCAGTACTTC; cdr3_aa: CASSPQRENPKNIQYF
v_call: TRBV3-1; clone_size: NA; j_call: TRBJ2-7; d_call: TRBD2; cdr3_nt: TGTGCCAGCAGCCAGGGACTAGCGCCCGGGGACGAGCAGTACTTC; cdr3_aa: CASSQGLAPGDEQYF
v_call: TRBV7-6; clone_size: NA; j_call: TRBJ1-3; d_call: NA; cdr3_nt: TGTGCCAGCAGCATTGACCGACCGCAACTTCTCAACTCTGGAAACACCATATATTTT; cdr3_aa: CASSIDRPQLLNSGNTIYF
v_call: TRBV12-3/TRBV12-4; clone_size: NA; j_call: TRBJ2-1; d_call: NA; cdr3_nt: TGTGCCAGCAGTTTAGGGGGAGGCTACAATGAGCGGTTCTTC; cdr3_aa: CASSLGGGYNERFF
v_call: TRBV20-1; clone_size: few; j_call: TRBJ1-1; d_call: NA; cdr3_nt: TGCAGTGCTAGAGCCTCAGGCATCATGAACACTGAAGCTTTCTTT; cdr3_aa: CSARASGIMNTEAFF
v_call: TRBV2; clone_size: many; j_call: TRBJ1-2; d_call: TRBD1; cdr3_nt: TGTGCCAGCAGGGACCCGACAGGGGGCGGCTATGGCTACACCTTC; cdr3_aa: CASRDPTGGGYGYTF
v_call: TRBV4-1; clone_size: NA; j_call: TRBJ2-3; d_call: NA; cdr3_nt: TGCGCCAGCAGCCAAGGCTGGCAGCGCACAGATACGCAGTATTTT; cdr3_aa: CASSQGWQRTDTQYF
v_call: TRBV2; clone_size: few; j_call: TRBJ1-4; d_call: NA; cdr3_nt: TGTGCCAGCCAACAGTTCTTTAATGAAAAACTGTTTTTT; cdr3_aa: CASQQFFNEKLFF
v_call: TRBV11-3; clone_size: NA; j_call: TRBJ1-6; d_call: NA; cdr3_nt: TGTGCCAGCAGCTTAGAACGGGCTGACCTCCACTTT; cdr3_aa: CASSLERADLHF